This TCR beta chain is from a study of T cell responses to AZD1222 COVID-19 vaccine (dated by TCRdb to the early 2020s). As for the study more broadly: A total of 233 trial participants underwent TCR sequencing, of whom 207 received two doses of AZD1222 and about 25 received two doses of the MenACWY control vaccine. Trial participants were enrolled into age subgroups of 18-55, 56-69 and 70-plus years, which contained approximately 150, 28 and 58 TCR-sequenced participants, respectively.

The CDR3 regions of human TCRbeta chains were analyzed by immunosequencing. The authors' pipeline ran thus. Repertoire TCRs were matched against a reference library of SARS-CoV-2-specific TCRs generated with the MIRA antigen-specificity platform. Breadth was defined as the fraction of unique TCRs that were SARS-CoV-2-associated, and depth was defined as the fraction of total T cells that were SARS-CoV-2-associated. Using the MIRA data, every spike-specific TCR was mapped to the spike region that the TCR reacted to and assigned to either a CD4 or a CD8 class. Log10-transformed breadth and depth values were compared by one-way ANOVA with Sidak's multiple comparisons tests. This is the immuneACCESS table as TCRdb keeps it, with only in-frame sequences that have V and J called. A part of the clones is gone; compared with another copy, unresolved V genes explain less than half, and the rest is unexplained. That table gives V, J and clone size, and the DNA gave D and trimming. The sample yields over 70,000 clones; around 80% were counted once. The ten largest clones add up to 25% to 30% of the sample.

Paper-wide results and their limitations: Nearly half of unique spike-specific TCRs reportedly recognized epitopes outside regions mutated in the B.1.351 and B.1.1.7 variants. Participants were mostly white British and included more females than males, and it was suggested by the authors that clonal diversity may have been underestimated. After two AZD1222 doses, both the breadth and the depth of spike-specific TCRs were significantly higher than at day 0 and than in MenACWY recipients. Conclusions about previously exposed vaccinees are limited, since just five or six AZD1222 recipients were seropositive for SARS-CoV-2 at baseline. Because no day 14 peak-response samples were available, repertoires were characterized only after the peak T cell response. In the small 56-69-year group, the increase in depth fell short of significance, most likely because of low power. The vaccine-associated CD4 TCRs covered the entire spike protein, and the dominant responses fell in regions 160-218 and 743-854.

CDR1 is given as SGHAT and CDR2 as FQNNGV, both from the germline V gene. The CDR3 contains 13 residues, cysteine and phenylalanine counted. The only DNA kept is the CDR3, 39 bases in frame from the first base. V loses 5 bases, J loses 0 bases, and the germline ends lie 5 bases apart. This clone appeared many times. Its target antigen remains unknown. No base qualities exist here, and no much larger clone lies one base off it. According to the study, the label for this sample's time point signals: about 28 days (+/-7) after the second vaccine dose. The treatment or condition label, as the study defines it: meningococcal conjugate vaccine given as trial control. Vaccinee samples were obtained from the UK trials COV001 and COV002, which included a single-blind randomized controlled phase 2/3 trial of AZD1222 (ChAdOx1 nCoV-19) in healthy adults. Trial participant PBMC samples were collected at day 0 and day 28 after the second dose for TCRbeta chain sequencing.

The clonotype originates from an adult who received the MenACWY meningococcal vaccine as a control. The chain uses TRBV11-2 and TRBJ1-5, with the D gene not clear enough to name. The specimen was peripheral blood, collected 28 days after the second dose of the MenACWY control vaccine. The CDR3 region has the sequence CASSRGSNQPQHF. The bases are TGTGCCAGCAGCCGCGGTAGCAATCAGCCCCAGCATTTT.